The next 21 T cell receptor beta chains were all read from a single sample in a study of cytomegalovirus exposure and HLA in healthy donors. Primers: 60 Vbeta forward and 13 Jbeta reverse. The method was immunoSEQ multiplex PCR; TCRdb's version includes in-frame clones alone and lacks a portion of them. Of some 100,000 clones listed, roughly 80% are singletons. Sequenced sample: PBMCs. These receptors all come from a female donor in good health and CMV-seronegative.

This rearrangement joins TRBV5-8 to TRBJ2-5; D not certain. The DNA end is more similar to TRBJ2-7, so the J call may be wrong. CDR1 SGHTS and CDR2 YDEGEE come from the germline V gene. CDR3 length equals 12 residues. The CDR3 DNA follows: TGTGCCAGCAGCTGGGCCTCAGACGAGCAGTACTTC. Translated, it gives CASSWASDEQYF.

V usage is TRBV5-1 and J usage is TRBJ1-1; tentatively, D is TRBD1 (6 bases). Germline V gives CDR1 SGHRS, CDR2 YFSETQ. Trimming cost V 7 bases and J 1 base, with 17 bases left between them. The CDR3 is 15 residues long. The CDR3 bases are TGCGCCAGCGGGAAGCAGGGGAGGGGGAACACTGAAGCTTTCTTT. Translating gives CASGKQGRGNTEAFF.

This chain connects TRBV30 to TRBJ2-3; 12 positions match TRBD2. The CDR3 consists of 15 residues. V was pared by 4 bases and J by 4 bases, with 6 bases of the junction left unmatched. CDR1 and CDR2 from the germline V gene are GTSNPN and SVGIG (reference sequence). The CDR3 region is CAWTSGGARADTQYF. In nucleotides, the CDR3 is TGTGCCTGGACTAGCGGGGGGGCTCGTGCAGATACGCAGTATTTT.

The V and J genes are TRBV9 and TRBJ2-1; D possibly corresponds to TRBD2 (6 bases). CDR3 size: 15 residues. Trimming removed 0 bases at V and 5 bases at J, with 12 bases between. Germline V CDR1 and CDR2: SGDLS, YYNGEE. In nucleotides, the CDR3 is TGTGCCAGCAGCGTAGGGGGACTTCAAAACAATGAGCAGTTCTTC. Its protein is CASSVGGLQNNEQFF.

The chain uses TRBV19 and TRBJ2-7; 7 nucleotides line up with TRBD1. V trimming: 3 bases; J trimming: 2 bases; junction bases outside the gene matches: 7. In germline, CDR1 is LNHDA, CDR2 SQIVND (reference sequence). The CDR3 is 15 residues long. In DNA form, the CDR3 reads TGTGCCAGTAGTATGGAGACAGGGATGGCCTACGAGCAGTACTTC. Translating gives CASSMETGMAYEQYF.

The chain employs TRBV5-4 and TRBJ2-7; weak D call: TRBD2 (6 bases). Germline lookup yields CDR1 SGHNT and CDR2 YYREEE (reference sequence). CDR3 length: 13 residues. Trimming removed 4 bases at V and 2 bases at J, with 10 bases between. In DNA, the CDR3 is TGTGCCAGCAGCCCGGAGGGAACCTACGAGCAGTACTTC. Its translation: CASSPEGTYEQYF. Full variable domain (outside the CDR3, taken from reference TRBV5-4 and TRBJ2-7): ETGVTQSPTHLIKTRGQQVTLRCSSQSGHNTVSWYQQALGQGPQFIFQYYREEENGRGNFPPRFSGLQFPNYSSELNVNALELDDSALYLCASSPEGTYEQYFGPGTRLTVT.

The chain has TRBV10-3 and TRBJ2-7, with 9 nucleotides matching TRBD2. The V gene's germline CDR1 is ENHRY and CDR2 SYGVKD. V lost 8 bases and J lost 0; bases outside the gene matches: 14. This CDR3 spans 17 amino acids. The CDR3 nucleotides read TGTGCCATCGGCGGGGGGGGTGACCGGCCCGGCTCCTACGAGCAGTACTTC. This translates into CAIGGGGDRPGSYEQYF.

The CDR3 region has the DNA TGTGCCAGCAGTTACTCTGCAGGGGGCACTGAAGCTTTCTTT. Protein: CASSYSAGGTEAFF. This chain joins TRBV6-6 and TRBJ1-1; 7 bases match TRBD1. V lost 0 bases, J lost 4 bases, and 2 bases stayed unmatched. CDR1 and CDR2 (germline): MNHNY, SVGAGI (reference sequence). This CDR3 comprises 14 residues.

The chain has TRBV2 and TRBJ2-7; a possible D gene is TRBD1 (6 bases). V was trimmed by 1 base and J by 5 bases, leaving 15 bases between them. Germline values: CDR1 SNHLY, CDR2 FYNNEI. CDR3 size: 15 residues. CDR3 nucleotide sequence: TGTGCCAGCAGTGAAGACAGGGTCGTTTCTAACGAGCAGTACTTC. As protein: CASSEDRVVSNEQYF.

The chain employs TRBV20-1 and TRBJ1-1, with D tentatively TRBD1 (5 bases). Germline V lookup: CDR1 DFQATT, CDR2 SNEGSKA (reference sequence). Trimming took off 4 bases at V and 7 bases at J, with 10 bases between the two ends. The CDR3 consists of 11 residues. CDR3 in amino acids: CSATRESEAFF. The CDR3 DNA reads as TGCAGTGCTACCAGGGAAAGTGAAGCTTTCTTT.

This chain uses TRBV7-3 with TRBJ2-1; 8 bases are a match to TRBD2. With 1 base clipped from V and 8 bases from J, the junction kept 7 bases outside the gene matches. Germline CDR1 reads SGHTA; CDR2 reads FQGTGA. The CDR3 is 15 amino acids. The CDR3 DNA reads TGTGCCAGCAGCTTAAACCGGGGGGGCGGAGATGAGCAGTTCTTC. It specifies CASSLNRGGGDEQFF.

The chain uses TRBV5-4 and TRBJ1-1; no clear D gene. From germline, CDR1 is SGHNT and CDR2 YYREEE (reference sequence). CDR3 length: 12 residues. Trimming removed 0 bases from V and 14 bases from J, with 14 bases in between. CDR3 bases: TGTGCCAGCAGCTTGGACCCCTCGATGGCCTTCTTT. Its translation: CASSLDPSMAFF.

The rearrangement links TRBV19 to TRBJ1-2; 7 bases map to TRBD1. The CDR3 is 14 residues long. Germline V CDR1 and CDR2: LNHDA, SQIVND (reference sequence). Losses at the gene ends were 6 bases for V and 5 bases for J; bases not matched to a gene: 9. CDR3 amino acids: CASSPWDRNYGYTF. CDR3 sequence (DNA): TGTGCCAGTAGCCCCTGGGACAGAAATTATGGCTACACCTTC.

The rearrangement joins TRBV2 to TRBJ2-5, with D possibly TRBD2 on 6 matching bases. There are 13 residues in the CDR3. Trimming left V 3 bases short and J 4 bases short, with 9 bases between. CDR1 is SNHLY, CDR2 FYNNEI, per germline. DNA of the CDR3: TGTGCCAGCAGTGATTACGGGGGAGAGACCCAGTACTTC. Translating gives CASSDYGGETQYF.

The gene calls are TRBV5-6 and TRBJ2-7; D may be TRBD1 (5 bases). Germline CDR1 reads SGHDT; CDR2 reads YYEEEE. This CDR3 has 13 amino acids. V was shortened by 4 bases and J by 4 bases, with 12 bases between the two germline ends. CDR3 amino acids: CASSVAQGYEQYF. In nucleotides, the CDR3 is TGTGCCAGCAGCGTTGCTCAGGGTTACGAGCAGTACTTC. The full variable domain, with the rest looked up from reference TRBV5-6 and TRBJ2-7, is DAGVTQSPTHLIKTRGQQVTLRCSPKSGHDTVSWYQQALGQGPQFIFQYYEEEERQRGNFPDRFSGHQFPNYSSELNVNALLLGDSALYLCASSVAQGYEQYFGPGTRLTVT.

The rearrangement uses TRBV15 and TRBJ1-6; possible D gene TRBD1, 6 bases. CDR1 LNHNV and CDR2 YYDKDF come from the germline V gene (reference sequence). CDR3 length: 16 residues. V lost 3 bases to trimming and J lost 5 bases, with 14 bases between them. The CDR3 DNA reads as TGTGCCACCAGCAGGGGGACGGGACAAGATAATTCACCCCTCCACTTT. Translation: CATSRGTGQDNSPLHF.

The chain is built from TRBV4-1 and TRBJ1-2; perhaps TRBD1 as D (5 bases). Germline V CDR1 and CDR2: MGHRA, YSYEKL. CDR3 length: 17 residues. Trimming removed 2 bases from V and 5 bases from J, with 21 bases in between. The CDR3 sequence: CASSQSERTWGPYGYTF. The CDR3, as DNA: TGCGCCAGCAGCCAATCCGAAAGGACCTGGGGCCCTTATGGCTACACCTTC.

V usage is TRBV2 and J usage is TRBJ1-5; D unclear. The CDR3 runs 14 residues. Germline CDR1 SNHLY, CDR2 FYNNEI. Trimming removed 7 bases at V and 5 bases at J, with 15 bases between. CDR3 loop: CASTTARNYQPQHF. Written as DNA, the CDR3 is TGTGCCAGCACCACAGCTCGGAACTATCAGCCCCAGCATTTT.

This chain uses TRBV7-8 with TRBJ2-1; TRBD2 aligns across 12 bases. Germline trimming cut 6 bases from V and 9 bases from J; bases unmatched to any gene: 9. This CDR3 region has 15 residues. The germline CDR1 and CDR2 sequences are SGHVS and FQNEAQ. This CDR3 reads CASRPGLAGRSEQFF. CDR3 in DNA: TGTGCCAGCAGACCCGGACTAGCGGGGAGAAGTGAGCAGTTCTTC.

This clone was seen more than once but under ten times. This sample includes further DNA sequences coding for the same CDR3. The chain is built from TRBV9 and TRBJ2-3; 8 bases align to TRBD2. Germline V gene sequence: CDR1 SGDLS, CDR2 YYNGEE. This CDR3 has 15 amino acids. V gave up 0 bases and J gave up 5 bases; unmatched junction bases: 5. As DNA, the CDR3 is TGTGCCAGCAGCGTAGCGGGGGGGCCCGTAGATACGCAGTATTTT. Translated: CASSVAGGPVDTQYF.

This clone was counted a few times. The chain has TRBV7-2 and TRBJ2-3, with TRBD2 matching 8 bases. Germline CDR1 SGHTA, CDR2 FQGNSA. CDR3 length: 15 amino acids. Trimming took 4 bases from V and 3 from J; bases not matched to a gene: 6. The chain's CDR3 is CASSSRTSITDTQYF. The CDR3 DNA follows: TGTGCCAGCAGCTCCAGGACTAGCATAACAGATACGCAGTATTTT.